This is a list of T cell receptor beta chains from one sample in a study of blood T cells in healthy people across ages. MiXCR, applied by TCRdb to the 5' RACE reads, yields one record per CDR3 protein. The sample includes about 1,800,000 distinct CDR3 sequences, roughly 27% seen only once; the top ten take roughly 8%. Input material: blood. The receptors derive from a woman in her 30s in good health. CDR3s include the opening cysteine and the closing phenylalanine or tryptophan. The D gene is left open where the match is weak.

d_gene,v_gene,len,j_gene,CDR3aa
.,TRBV18,13,TRBJ2-7,CASSPQGTYEQYF
.,TRBV29-1,10,TRBJ2-5,CSGKQETQYF
TRBD2,TRBV5-1,16,TRBJ2-1,CASSSLAGGVDNEQFF
.,TRBV29-1,13,TRBJ1-2,CSVAQDSNYGYTF
.,TRBV20-1,15,TRBJ2-1,CSARDPGDLYNEQFF
TRBD1,TRBV6-6,12,TRBJ1-6,CASSYGTGVLHF
.,TRBV4-1,14,TRBJ2-5,CASSQDPRRETQYF
TRBD2,TRBV29-1,14,TRBJ2-1,CSVRLQRGGNEQFF
.,TRBV29-1,11,TRBJ2-5,CSVHSLETQYF
TRBD1,TRBV19,11,TRBJ1-2,CATTGGDGYTF
.,TRBV6-6,16,TRBJ1-2,CASSYQQWQIGDSYTF
TRBD1,TRBV5-1,15,TRBJ2-5,CASSSSGTGSETQYF
.,TRBV20-1,16,TRBJ1-1,CSARDKGQGSYTEAFF